Below are 28 T cell receptor beta chains sequenced from a single sample in a study of OX40 agonist ivuxolimab in advanced cancers. This table comes from immunoSEQ multiplex PCR, and its TCRdb copy is limited to in-frame clones, with some not included. The repertoire holds roughly 50,000 clones, under 85% seen once, with 5.5% to 7% in the top ten. Sequences were derived from CD4+ or CD8+ T cells sorted from blood, sampled in a trial of the OX40 agonist ivuxolimab. These receptors all come from an adult with an advanced solid tumor such as melanoma, head and neck, liver or kidney cancer.

The CDR3 loop is CASSLVSSHEQYF. As DNA, the CDR3 is TGTGCCAGCAGCTTAGTCTCGAGTCACGAGCAGTACTTC. The gene calls are TRBV7-2 and TRBJ2-7; no clear D. The CDR3 has 13 amino acids. Germline CDR1 reads SGHTA; CDR2 reads FQGNSA. The V end was cut by 1 base, the J end by 5 bases, with 9 bases between. The full variable domain, with the rest looked up from reference TRBV7-2 and TRBJ2-7, is GAGVSQSPSNKVTEKGKDVELRCDPISGHTALYWYRQSLGQGLEFLIYFQGNSAPDKSGLPSDRFSAERTGGSVSTLTIQRTQQEDSAVYLCASSLVSSHEQYFGPGTRLTVT.

The chain combines TRBV15 with TRBJ1-5; D is ambiguous. Trimming took 3 bases from V and 2 from J, leaving 17 bases between them. Germline CDR1 is LNHNV and CDR2 is YYDKDF (reference sequence). CDR3 length: 17 residues. The CDR3 bases are TGTGCCACCAGCAGGGGGAGGGCGTGGGGTGGCAATCAGCCCCAGCATTTT. Translation gives CATSRGRAWGGNQPQHF. Variable domain in full (rest from reference TRBV15 and TRBJ1-5): DAMVIQNPRYQVTQFGKPVTLSCSQTLNHNVMYWYQQKSSQAPKLLFHYYDKDFNNEADTPDNFQSRRPNTSFCFLDIRSPGLGDTAMYLCATSRGRAWGGNQPQHFGDGTRLSIL.

The chain couples TRBV2 to TRBJ2-5; D is unresolved. CDR1 SNHLY and CDR2 FYNNEI come from the germline V gene. V gave up 0 bases and J gave up 1 base, with 6 bases separating them. The CDR3 contains 14 residues. CDR3 residues: CASSEASSQETQYF. CDR3 in DNA: TGTGCCAGCAGTGAAGCTAGCTCCCAAGAGACCCAGTACTTC. The full variable domain, its missing parts supplied by reference TRBV2 and TRBJ2-5, is EPEVTQTPSHQVTQMGQEVILRCVPISNHLYFYWYRQILGQKVEFLVSFYNNEISEKSEIFDDQFSVERPDGSNFTLKIRSTKLEDSAMYFCASSEASSQETQYFGPGTRLLVL.

This clone was counted between two and nine times. The CDR3 here is CASSLGQGMNSPLHF. CDR3 nucleotide sequence: TGTGCCAGCAGCTTAGGGCAGGGCATGAATTCACCCCTCCACTTT. V is TRBV7-2 and J is TRBJ1-6; D may be TRBD1 (5 bases). Germline V gene data show CDR1 as SGHTA and CDR2 as FQGNSA. This CDR3 comprises 15 residues. Trimming removed 1 base at V and 7 bases at J, with 11 bases between.

This chain links TRBV10-3 with TRBJ2-3; 15 bases fit TRBD2. The CDR3 runs to 18 residues. Germline V gene lookup returns CDR1 ENHRY and CDR2 SYGVKD. Trimming took 6 bases from V and 0 from J; bases not matched to a gene: 7. CDR3 in DNA: TGTGCCATCAGCGGGACTAGCGGGGGGTTCGCTAGCACAGATACGCAGTATTTT. Amino acids: CAISGTSGGFASTDTQYF.

This sequence joins TRBV7-2 and TRBJ1-2, with a possible D match to TRBD1 (6 bases). Deletions cut 5 bases from V and 8 bases from J, with 18 bases between. From germline, CDR1 is SGHTA and CDR2 FQGNSA. This CDR3 has 14 residues. The CDR3 bases are TGTGCCAGCAGCCTGACCGACAGGACGGGGGGCTACACCTTC. Its protein is CASSLTDRTGGYTF. Complete variable domain (other parts from reference TRBV7-2 and TRBJ1-2): GAGVSQSPSNKVTEKGKDVELRCDPISGHTALYWYRQSLGQGLEFLIYFQGNSAPDKSGLPSDRFSAERTGGSVSTLTIQRTQQEDSAVYLCASSLTDRTGGYTFGSGTRLTVV.

This clone was seen a single time. J is TRBJ1-1 and V is TRBV7-9; TRBD1 is a possible D gene (6 bases). V lost 0 bases and J lost 1, with 12 bases in between. Germline V lookup: CDR1 SEHNR, CDR2 FQNEAQ (reference sequence). This CDR3 is 16 amino acids long. CDR3 DNA: TGTGCCAGCAGCTTAGCGGGGGCCGGCGGGAACACTGAAGCTTTCTTT. Translated, it gives CASSLAGAGGNTEAFF.

The chain employs TRBV27 and TRBJ2-3; TRBD1 agrees at 10 bases. There are 16 residues in the CDR3. Unmatched junction bases numbered 13, after V lost 7 bases and J lost 6 bases. Germline assignment: CDR1 MNHEY and CDR2 SMNVEV (reference sequence). CDR3 sequence reads: CASTDRMGQGLDTQYF. The CDR3, as DNA: TGTGCCAGCACCGACCGTATGGGACAGGGGTTGGATACGCAGTATTTT.

The chain is built from TRBV7-6 and TRBJ1-3; no clear D gene. This CDR3 has 17 residues. The germline V and J ends were trimmed by 1 base and 1 base, with 14 bases remaining between them. Germline CDR1 SGHVS, CDR2 FNYEAQ. For the CDR3, the DNA is TGTGCCAGCAGCTTAGTCGACGGTTGGAGTTCTGGAAACACCATATATTTT. Translated: CASSLVDGWSSGNTIYF.

The V call is TRBV5-5, the J call TRBJ2-1; D is possibly TRBD1 (5 bases). This CDR3 is built from 16 residues. Trimming removed 0 bases at V and 8 bases at J, with 18 bases between. Germline CDR1 SGHKS, CDR2 YYEKEE (reference sequence). CDR3 sequence: CASSLVIQGAAHEQFF. DNA for the CDR3: TGTGCCAGCAGCTTGGTTATTCAAGGGGCGGCCCATGAGCAGTTCTTC.

This clone was seen only once. The J gene is TRBJ2-7, the V gene TRBV6-1; D is possibly TRBD2 (5 bases). The V end lost 11 bases, the J end lost 0 bases, and 14 bases lay between the germline ends. The length of the CDR3 is 13 residues. Germline V lookup: CDR1 MNHNS, CDR2 SASEGT. CDR3 residues: CASKDWRSYEQYF. DNA for the CDR3: TGTGCCTCTAAGGACTGGCGCTCCTACGAGCAGTACTTC.

The gene calls are TRBV5-4 and TRBJ2-7, with TRBD2 matching over 13 bases. V was pared by 3 bases and J by 5 bases, with 5 bases of the junction left unmatched. Looked up from germline, CDR1 is SGHNT and CDR2 is YYREEE (reference sequence). CDR3 size: 15 residues. In DNA, the CDR3 is TGTGCCAGCAGCTCACGGACTAGCGGGAGCCACGAGCAGTACTTC. Amino acids: CASSSRTSGSHEQYF.

This clone was seen at least ten times. V and J are TRBV7-2 and TRBJ2-7; D is ambiguous. The CDR3 consists of 15 residues. V dropped 5 bases and J dropped 0 bases, with 14 bases sitting between them. Germline V CDR1 and CDR2: SGHTA, FQGNSA. The CDR3: CASSALSAASYEQYF. The CDR3 bases are TGTGCCAGCAGCGCCCTAAGCGCTGCCTCCTACGAGCAGTACTTC.

This chain joins TRBV27 and TRBJ1-5; D is undetermined. The CDR3 extends over 15 amino acids. Looked up from germline, CDR1 is MNHEY and CDR2 is SMNVEV (reference sequence). The V and J ends lost 1 base and 0 bases respectively, with 7 bases between them. CDR3 loop: CASSLWGASNQPQHF. Here the CDR3 DNA reads TGTGCCAGCAGTTTATGGGGAGCTAGCAATCAGCCCCAGCATTTT.

This clone occurred once. The chain links TRBV28 to TRBJ2-2; the D gene is possibly TRBD1 (6 bases). This CDR3 region has 14 residues. The germline CDR1 and CDR2 sequences are MDHEN and SYDVKM. Trimming cost V 6 bases and J 2 bases, with 10 bases left between them. CDR3 protein: CASSMTGNTGELFF. The CDR3 nucleotides are TGTGCCAGCAGCATGACAGGAAACACCGGGGAGCTGTTTTTT.

The rearrangement links TRBV5-1 to TRBJ2-7, with D possibly being TRBD1 (6 bases). Trimming took off 5 bases at V and 3 bases at J, with 9 bases between the two ends. CDR3 length: 12 residues. Per the germline V gene, CDR1 is SGHRS and CDR2 is YFSETQ. The CDR3 nucleotides are TGCGCCAGCAGTCGCAGGGGCTACGAGCAGTACTTC. Translation: CASSRRGYEQYF.

V and J are TRBV7-9 and TRBJ2-7; 9 nucleotides align to TRBD2. From germline, CDR1 is SEHNR and CDR2 FQNEAQ (reference sequence). The CDR3 consists of 16 residues. Trimming cost V 4 bases and J 2 bases; bases outside gene matches: 9. Here the CDR3 reads CASSSPQGLAPYEQYF. The CDR3 DNA is TGTGCCAGCAGCTCCCCTCAGGGACTAGCACCCTACGAGCAGTACTTC.

This chain joins TRBV10-2 and TRBJ2-1; 10 bases are shared with TRBD2. Trimming at V came to 6 bases and at J to 3 bases, leaving 2 bases not matched to a gene. This CDR3 spans 14 amino acids. CDR1 WSHSY and CDR2 SAAADI come from the germline V gene. The CDR3 DNA follows: TGCGCCAGCAGGATAGCGGGAGGCTACAATGAGCAGTTCTTC. Its protein product is CASRIAGGYNEQFF.

The chain recombines TRBV7-8 with TRBJ2-7; 9 bases are shared with TRBD2. This CDR3 spans 15 amino acids. J was trimmed by 6 bases and V by 5 bases; bases with no gene match: 11. Germline V gene lookup returns CDR1 SGHVS and CDR2 FQNEAQ. The CDR3 is CASSLIPAGGPEQYF. In DNA form, the CDR3 reads TGTGCCAGCAGCCTAATACCCGCGGGAGGGCCCGAGCAGTACTTC.

This clone was detected a few times. The chain combines TRBV28 with TRBJ2-7; the D is unclear. This CDR3 contains 13 residues. V lost 6 bases and J lost 3, with 12 bases in between. CDR1 MDHEN and CDR2 SYDVKM come from the germline V gene. The chain's CDR3 is CASSAAGIYEQYF. The CDR3 DNA reads TGTGCCAGCAGCGCGGCTGGCATCTACGAGCAGTACTTC. Complete variable domain (other parts from reference TRBV28 and TRBJ2-7): DVKVTQSSRYLVKRTGEKVFLECVQDMDHENMFWYRQDPGLGLRLIYFSYDVKMKEKGDIPEGYSVSREKKERFSLILESASTNQTSMYLCASSAAGIYEQYFGPGTRLTVT.

This clone has a handful of counts. This sequence joins TRBV6-4 and TRBJ2-3; D ambiguous. V was pared by 2 bases and J by 2 bases, with 11 bases between. The CDR3 spans 15 residues. CDR1 and CDR2 (germline): MRHNA, SNTAGT. CDR3 loop: CASSDGKGFTDTQYF. The CDR3 bases are TGTGCCAGCAGTGACGGCAAGGGATTCACAGATACGCAGTATTTT.

This clone was found once. The rearrangement uses TRBV5-5 and TRBJ1-1; D unresolved. Germline lookup yields CDR1 SGHKS and CDR2 YYEKEE (reference sequence). Trimming cost V 0 bases and J 3 bases, with 12 bases left between them. The CDR3 extends over 15 amino acids. CDR3 coding DNA: TGTGCCAGCAGCTTGGGTACTCGGCGGGACACTGAAGCTTTCTTT. Its translation: CASSLGTRRDTEAFF.

A single count supports this clone. V gene TRBV2 combines with J gene TRBJ2-1; 10 bases match TRBD1. The ends lost 6 bases at V and 7 bases at J; junction bases unmatched: 9. In germline, CDR1 is SNHLY, CDR2 FYNNEI. CDR3 length equals 15 residues. CDR3 sequence: CASSRTGGNKNEQFF. Written as DNA, the CDR3 is TGTGCCAGCAGCAGGACAGGGGGGAACAAAAATGAGCAGTTCTTC.

This clone appeared a few times. V is TRBV27 and J is TRBJ2-1; tentatively, D is TRBD1 or TRBD2 (5 bases each). The CDR3 runs 15 residues. Germline V gene data show CDR1 as MNHEY and CDR2 as SMNVEV (reference sequence). V dropped 6 bases and J dropped 5 bases, with 17 bases sitting between them. In DNA form, the CDR3 reads TGTGCCAGCAGCCGACGGGACGTAGGACACAATGAGCAGTTCTTC. Translated, it gives CASSRRDVGHNEQFF.

V usage is TRBV5-1 and J usage is TRBJ1-5; TRBD1 is a possible D gene (5 bases). Germline V lookup: CDR1 SGHRS, CDR2 YFSETQ. Trimming removed 0 bases from V and 4 bases from J, with 11 bases in between. This CDR3 is built from 15 residues. As DNA, the CDR3 is TGCGCCAGCAGCTTGGCGGGGGGGGAAAATCAGCCCCAGCATTTT. This codes for CASSLAGGENQPQHF.

V gene TRBV6-5 combines with J gene TRBJ1-2; the D is unclear. Looked up from germline, CDR1 is MNHEY and CDR2 is SVGAGI. Trimming left V 0 bases short and J 3 bases short, with 5 bases between. This CDR3 comprises 13 residues. The CDR3, as DNA: TGTGCCAGCAGTTACTCTCGGGACTATGGCTACACCTTC. Translating it yields CASSYSRDYGYTF.

To note about this clone: A far larger clone differs by one base, so this is likely a read error. The same CDR3 is also encoded by other DNA sequences in this sample. This chain connects TRBV2 to TRBJ1-1, with unresolved D. The CDR3 sequence is 11 residues long. The germline gives CDR1 SNHLY, CDR2 FYNNEI. Between the trimmed V and J ends, which lost 7 bases and 8 bases, there was a span of 11 bases. CDR3 bases: TGTGCCAGCACCTACGCCACCGAAGCTTTCTTT. Its translation: CASTYATEAFF.

This clone was recorded once. V usage is TRBV27 and J usage is TRBJ2-7; 10 nucleotides agree with TRBD2. The V gene end was trimmed by 2 bases and the J gene end by 3 bases; junction bases not matched to a gene: 7. The length of the CDR3 is 16 residues. From germline, CDR1 is MNHEY and CDR2 SMNVEV (reference sequence). For the CDR3, the DNA is TGTGCCAGCAGTTTACGTAGGACTAGCGGCTTCTACGAGCAGTACTTC. It encodes CASSLRRTSGFYEQYF.